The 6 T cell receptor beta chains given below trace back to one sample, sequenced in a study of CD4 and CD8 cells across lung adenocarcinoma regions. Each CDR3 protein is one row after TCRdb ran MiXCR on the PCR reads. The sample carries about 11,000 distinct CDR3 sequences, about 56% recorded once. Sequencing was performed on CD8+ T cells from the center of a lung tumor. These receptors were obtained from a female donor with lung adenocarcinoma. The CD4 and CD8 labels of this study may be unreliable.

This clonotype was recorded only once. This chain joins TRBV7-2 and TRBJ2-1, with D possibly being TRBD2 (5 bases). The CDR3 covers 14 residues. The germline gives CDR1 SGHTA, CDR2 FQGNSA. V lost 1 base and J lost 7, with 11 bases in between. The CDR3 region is CASSLGDYLNEQFF. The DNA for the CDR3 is TGTGCCAGCAGCTTAGGCGACTATTTGAATGAGCAGTTCTTC. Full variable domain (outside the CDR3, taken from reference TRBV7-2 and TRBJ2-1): GAGVSQSPSNKVTEKGKDVELRCDPISGHTALYWYRQSLGQGLEFLIYFQGNSAPDKSGLPSDRFSAERTGGSVSTLTIQRTQQEDSAVYLCASSLGDYLNEQFFGPGTRLTVL.

CDR3 region: CATSEPREERETQYF. Written as DNA, the CDR3 is TGTGCCACCAGTGAACCCCGGGAGGAGAGAGAGACCCAGTACTTC. The chain employs TRBV24-1 and TRBJ2-5, with 7 bases that match TRBD2. Germline CDR1 reads KGHDR; CDR2 reads SFDVKD. J was trimmed by 4 bases and V by 4 bases; bases with no gene match: 8. This CDR3 is built from 15 residues.

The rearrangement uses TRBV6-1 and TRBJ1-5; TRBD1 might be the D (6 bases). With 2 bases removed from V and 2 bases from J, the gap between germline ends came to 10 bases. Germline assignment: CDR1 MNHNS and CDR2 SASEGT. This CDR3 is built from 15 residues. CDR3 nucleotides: TGTGCCAGCAGTGAATACGGACAGCGCAATCAGCCCCAGCATTTT. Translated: CASSEYGQRNQPQHF.

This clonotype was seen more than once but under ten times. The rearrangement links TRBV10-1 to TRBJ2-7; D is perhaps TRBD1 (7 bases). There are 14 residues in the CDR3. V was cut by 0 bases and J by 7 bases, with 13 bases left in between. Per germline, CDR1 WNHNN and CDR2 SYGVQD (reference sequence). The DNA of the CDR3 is TGCGCCAGCAGTGAGTCAGGACAGGCGGGAGAGCAGTACTTC. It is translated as CASSESGQAGEQYF.

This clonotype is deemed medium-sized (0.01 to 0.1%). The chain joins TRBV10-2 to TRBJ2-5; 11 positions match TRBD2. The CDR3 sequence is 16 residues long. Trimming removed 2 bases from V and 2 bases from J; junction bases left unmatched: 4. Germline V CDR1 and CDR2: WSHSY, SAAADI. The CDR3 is CASSEPGLADQETQYF. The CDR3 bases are TGCGCCAGCAGTGAGCCGGGACTAGCGGATCAAGAGACCCAGTACTTC.

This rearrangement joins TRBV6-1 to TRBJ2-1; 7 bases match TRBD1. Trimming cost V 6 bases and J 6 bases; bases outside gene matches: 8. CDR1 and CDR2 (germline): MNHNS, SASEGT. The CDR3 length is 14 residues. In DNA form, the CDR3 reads TGTGCCAGCAGCCACGACAGGGTCCTCAATGAGCAGTTCTTC. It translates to CASSHDRVLNEQFF.